This TCR beta chain was sequenced during a study of blood T cell repertoires in COVID-19. Study context: From T cells, B-cell-depleted T cells, or PBMCs came the material, which was cDNA or gDNA.

Clones were read by immunoSEQ multiplex PCR, and TCRdb kept only the in-frame ones, dropping some. The repertoire includes around 400,000 clones, roughly nine tenths of them detected once, and 1.2% sits in the top ten. The CDR3 contains 14 residues. V gene TRBV1 combines with J gene TRBJ2-1; the table gives TRBD2 as D, unverified against the DNA. TRBV1 is recorded as a pseudogene. What was sequenced was peripheral blood. This sequence was found in a man in his forties with acute or convalescent COVID-19. CDR3 protein: CTSSRGGGANEQFF. In nucleotides, the CDR3 is TGCACCAGCAGCCGGGGCGGGGGGGCGAATGAGCAGTTCTTC.